The subject of this entry is one T cell receptor beta chain. The germline V gene has CDR1 MNHEY and CDR2 SVGAGI. This CDR3 region has 15 residues. V gave up 6 bases and J gave up 5 bases; unmatched junction bases: 8. The data are from a study of blood T cell repertoires in COVID-19. How the authors handled the data: Researchers report that nucleated cell counts were estimated from reference gene primer amplification. Method: immunoSEQ multiplex PCR; TCRdb's copy keeps in-frame clones and lacks some. V, J and clone size were drawn from that table, and D and trimming were deduced from the DNA. The sample holds 430,000 or so clones, over 85% seen once.

This sequence was found in a man younger than 35 with COVID-19, enrolled during active disease. This chain joins TRBV6-5 and TRBJ2-5; 11 nucleotides agree with TRBD2. Sequencing was carried out using peripheral blood. Here the CDR3 DNA reads TGTGCCAGCAGAATTACTAGCGGGAGTGATGAGACCCAGTACTTC. As protein: CASRITSGSDETQYF.